This TCR beta chain was obtained from a study of blood T cell repertoires in COVID-19. The CDR3 totals 16 residues. Trimming stripped 0 bases from V and 2 bases from J, with 8 bases between. Germline CDR1 and CDR2: MNHEY and SMNVEV (reference sequence). Data came from immunoSEQ multiplex PCR; TCRdb stores just in-frame clones and leaves some out. This sample has about 160,000 clones; around 84% occur once, and the top ten carry 15% to 20%. This clone was seen at least ten times. This sequence was found in an elderly woman with acute or convalescent COVID-19. Material: peripheral blood. This chain uses TRBV27 with TRBJ1-6, with a possible D match to TRBD1 (5 bases). CDR3 sequence reads: CASSLSGGTYNSPLHF. The CDR3 bases are TGTGCCAGCAGTTTATCGGGGGGAACCTATAATTCACCCCTCCACTTT.